Below, 9 T cell receptor beta chains from the same sample are listed, as sequenced in a study of T cell responses to AZD1222 COVID-19 vaccine. TCRdb's copy holds only in-frame clones and misses some; the assay was immunoSEQ multiplex PCR. The sample lists approximately 110,000 clones, about 87% seen once, with 4% to 4.5% in the top ten. The sample was peripheral blood, taken on day 0 of AZD1222 vaccination. These receptor sequences come from an adult in good health.

CDR3 in amino acids: CASRGGVGSTGYTF. DNA of the CDR3: TGTGCCAGCAGGGGGGGGGTCGGCAGTACTGGCTACACCTTC. J is TRBJ1-2 and V is TRBV2; weak D call: TRBD1 (5 bases). The CDR3 covers 14 residues. Trimming cost V 6 bases and J 7 bases, with 18 bases left between them. Looked up from germline, CDR1 is SNHLY and CDR2 is FYNNEI. Variable domain in full (rest from reference TRBV2 and TRBJ1-2): EPEVTQTPSHQVTQMGQEVILRCVPISNHLYFYWYRQILGQKVEFLVSFYNNEISEKSEIFDDQFSVERPDGSNFTLKIRSTKLEDSAMYFCASRGGVGSTGYTFGSGTRLTVV.

The V and J genes are TRBV10-2 and TRBJ2-3; 9 nucleotides match TRBD2. V lost 7 bases, J lost 4 bases, and 12 bases stayed unmatched. Germline V lookup: CDR1 WSHSY, CDR2 SAAADI. The CDR3 contains 16 residues. The CDR3 is CASTLGPSGRPDTQYF. For the CDR3, the DNA is TGCGCCAGCACCCTGGGCCCCAGCGGGAGGCCAGATACGCAGTATTTT.

A single count supports this clone. The chain links TRBV6-2 or TRBV6-3 to TRBJ1-5, with D hard to call. Trimming removed 6 bases at V and 0 bases at J, with 12 bases between. Germline CDR1 reads MNHEY; CDR2 reads SVGEGT. This CDR3 spans 15 amino acids. The CDR3 loop reads CASSPLRVSNQPQHF. CDR3 DNA: TGTGCCAGCAGCCCCCTGAGGGTTAGCAATCAGCCCCAGCATTTT.

V usage is TRBV15 and J usage is TRBJ2-2; no reliable D call. Germline V gives CDR1 LNHNV, CDR2 YYDKDF (reference sequence). V gave up 8 bases and J gave up 3 bases, with 13 bases separating them. This CDR3 has 14 amino acids. CDR3 nucleotides: TGTGCCACCGGGGAATCGCGCTACACCGGGGAGCTGTTTTTT. As protein: CATGESRYTGELFF.

J is TRBJ2-2 and V is TRBV15; D remains unclear. CDR1 is LNHNV and CDR2 is YYDKDF in the germline V gene (reference sequence). V lost 0 bases to trimming and J lost 3 bases, with 8 bases between them. The CDR3 extends over 15 amino acids. The CDR3 here is CATSREASYTGELFF. The CDR3 DNA reads as TGTGCCACCAGCAGAGAGGCATCTTACACCGGGGAGCTGTTTTTT.

In nucleotides, the CDR3 is TGTGCCAGTAGTGCCCGACAGGGATCTGGGGCCAACGTCCTGACTTTC. Its protein is CASSARQGSGANVLTF. The rearrangement links TRBV19 to TRBJ2-6, with TRBD1 matching 7 bases. Germline loops: CDR1 LNHDA, CDR2 SQIVND (reference sequence). This CDR3 region has 16 residues. V shed 5 bases and J 1 base; nucleotides not matched to a gene: 5.

The V call is TRBV5-4, the J call TRBJ1-6, with D perhaps matching TRBD1 (5 bases). V dropped 6 bases and J dropped 7 bases, with 17 bases sitting between them. CDR1 is SGHNT, CDR2 YYREEE, per germline (reference sequence). The length of the CDR3 is 15 residues. CDR3 DNA: TGTGCCAGCACCACGTCCGGGACGGCGAATTCACCCCTCCACTTT. Translated, it gives CASTTSGTANSPLHF.

V and J are TRBV18 and TRBJ1-2; D perhaps matches TRBD1 (5 bases). Germline loops: CDR1 KGHSH, CDR2 LQKENI. CDR3 size: 15 residues. Trimming stripped 4 bases from V and 8 bases from J, with 20 bases between. CDR3 coding DNA: TGTGCCAGCTCACGGACCGAAGGGGCCCGAGGGGGCTACACCTTC. Its protein product is CASSRTEGARGGYTF.

V and J are TRBV11-2 and TRBJ1-2; D not resolved. CDR1 SGHAT and CDR2 FQNNGV come from the germline V gene. CDR3 length equals 13 residues. Trimming pared 0 bases from V and 1 base from J, leaving 3 bases between. The CDR3 sequence is CASSLEDNYGYTF. The CDR3, as DNA: TGTGCCAGCAGCTTAGAAGATAACTATGGCTACACCTTC.